One and the same sample provided the 32 T cell receptor beta chains below, sequenced in a study of cytomegalovirus exposure and HLA in healthy donors (dated by TCRdb to about 2017). The method was the immunoSEQ multiplex PCR assay. A mixture of 60 forward primers for TCR Vbeta segments and 13 reverse primers for TCR Jbeta segments was used in the multiplex PCR. Not all clones reach the TCRdb copy of this immuneACCESS table, which keeps in-frame sequences only. Checked studies attribute under half of the gap to unresolved V genes and leave the rest unexplained. In all, the sample holds approximately 200,000 clones, and around 81% of those were seen once. About 2.1% of the sample is held by the ten biggest clonotypes. The specimen sequenced was PBMCs. The receptor set was obtained from a man aged 30 to 45 in good health and CMV-seronegative.

The V gene is TRBV7-9, the J gene TRBJ2-2, with TRBD2 matching over 10 bases. The CDR3 has 16 residues. Germline CDR1 and CDR2: SEHNR and FQNEAQ (reference sequence). With V trimmed by 6 bases and J by 3 bases, 7 bases remained unmatched. The CDR3 nucleotides read TGTGCCAGCAGTAAGGAAACTAGCGGGGACACCGGGGAGCTGTTTTTT. Protein product: CASSKETSGDTGELFF.

The V gene is TRBV5-1, the J gene TRBJ2-1; 9 positions agree with TRBD2. The CDR3 is 16 amino acids. V shed 3 bases and J 4 bases; nucleotides not matched to a gene: 8. Per the germline V gene, CDR1 is SGHRS and CDR2 is YFSETQ. The CDR3 bases are TGCGCCAGCAGCTCAATAGCGGGAGACGGATACAATGAGCAGTTCTTC. Translating gives CASSSIAGDGYNEQFF.

The rearrangement joins TRBV5-6 to TRBJ2-1; 7 bases map to TRBD2. The trim removed 2 bases at V and 7 bases at J, leaving 6 bases unmatched. The CDR3 totals 14 residues. The germline V gene has CDR1 SGHDT and CDR2 YYEEEE. CDR3 amino acids: CASSFGGAGNEQFF. The CDR3 nucleotides are TGTGCCAGCAGCTTTGGCGGAGCGGGGAATGAGCAGTTCTTC.

The chain joins TRBV27 to TRBJ2-7; 7 nucleotides agree with TRBD1. J gave up 7 bases and V 4 bases, and 7 bases lay outside the gene matches. CDR1 MNHEY and CDR2 SMNVEV come from the germline V gene (reference sequence). The CDR3 is 13 residues long. The CDR3 here is CASSSTTGEEQYF. The CDR3 DNA is TGTGCCAGCAGTTCCACCACAGGGGAAGAGCAGTACTTC.

This sequence joins TRBV28 and TRBJ1-2; TRBD1 matches 10 bases. With 3 bases clipped from V and 8 bases from J, the junction kept 6 bases outside the gene matches. CDR3 length: 14 amino acids. Per germline, CDR1 MDHEN and CDR2 SYDVKM. The CDR3 nucleotides are TGTGCCAGCAGTTTTCCGGACAGGGGGAAAGGCTACACCTTC. Translating it yields CASSFPDRGKGYTF.

This chain uses TRBV7-6 with TRBJ2-6; TRBD1 aligns across 9 bases. V was pared by 5 bases and J by 0 bases, with 14 bases of the junction left unmatched. Germline V gene sequence: CDR1 SGHVS, CDR2 FNYEAQ. The CDR3 is 20 residues long. The CDR3 DNA reads TGTGCCAGCAGCCGTACCCAGGGACAGGGAGTAGACTCTGGGGCCAACGTCCTGACTTTC. Amino acid sequence: CASSRTQGQGVDSGANVLTF.

V is TRBV11-2 and J is TRBJ1-3; D is perhaps TRBD1 (5 bases). V gave up 1 base and J gave up 2 bases, with 12 bases separating them. Looked up from germline, CDR1 is SGHAT and CDR2 is FQNNGV. CDR3 length: 16 residues. The DNA for the CDR3 is TGTGCCAGCAGCTTAGGTCAGGGTACAACTGGAAACACCATATATTTT. Protein product: CASSLGQGTTGNTIYF.

V gene TRBV7-9 combines with J gene TRBJ2-7; D is unresolved. CDR1 SEHNR and CDR2 FQNEAQ come from the germline V gene (reference sequence). The CDR3 loop spans 14 amino acids. The ends were cut back, 2 bases at V and 1 base at J, with 9 bases in the middle. The CDR3: CASSLIAVSYEQYF. CDR3 nucleotide sequence: TGTGCCAGCAGCTTAATAGCAGTTTCCTACGAGCAGTACTTC.

The chain's CDR3 is CASSLDPRTSGSLDNEQFF. In DNA, the CDR3 is TGTGCCAGCAGCTTAGATCCTAGGACTAGCGGGAGTCTGGACAATGAGCAGTTCTTC. This chain joins TRBV11-3 and TRBJ2-1; TRBD2 agrees at 13 bases. This CDR3 region has 19 residues. The junction had 10 bases not matched to a gene; V was cut back by 0 bases and J by 5 bases. CDR1 and CDR2 from the germline V gene are SGHNT and YENEEA.

The chain couples TRBV7-9 to TRBJ2-7, with D unresolved. Trimming cost V 5 bases and J 2 bases, with 16 bases left between them. CDR3 length equals 15 residues. Germline CDR1 reads SEHNR; CDR2 reads FQNEAQ (reference sequence). CDR3 sequence reads: CASSPLPSQAYEQYF. The CDR3 DNA reads as TGTGCCAGCAGCCCACTTCCTTCGCAGGCCTACGAGCAGTACTTC.

This chain connects TRBV28 to TRBJ1-5; 11 bases match TRBD1. The germline CDR1 and CDR2 sequences are MDHEN and SYDVKM. After removal of 5 bases from V and 6 bases from J, the junction contained 12 bases not matched to a gene. This CDR3 is 17 amino acids long. The CDR3 sequence: CASSQDRGPKSGQPQHF. The CDR3 nucleotides read TGTGCCAGCAGTCAGGACAGGGGGCCGAAATCAGGTCAGCCCCAGCATTTT.

The gene calls are TRBV29-1 and TRBJ1-1; possible D gene TRBD1, 6 bases. The CDR3 consists of 13 residues. Germline-derived CDR1 and CDR2 are SQVTM and ANQGSEA. Deletions cut 6 bases from V and 6 bases from J, with 17 bases between. The CDR3 nucleotides read TGCAGCGTGGACGGGGGGGGGCGCGCTGAAGCTTTCTTT. Its protein is CSVDGGGRAEAFF.

The chain is built from TRBV5-4 and TRBJ2-3, with 10 nucleotides matching TRBD2. Germline CDR1 SGHNT, CDR2 YYREEE (reference sequence). CDR3 length: 16 amino acids. Losses at the gene ends were 4 bases for V and 1 base for J; bases not matched to a gene: 6. The CDR3 DNA reads as TGTGCCAGCAGCCAGCTAGCGGGAGAAGGCACAGATACGCAGTATTTT. The encoded protein is CASSQLAGEGTDTQYF.

V is TRBV6-5 and J is TRBJ1-2; tentative D call: TRBD1 (6 bases). Trimming pared 5 bases from V and 8 bases from J, leaving 18 bases between. Germline CDR1 is MNHEY and CDR2 is SVGAGI. The CDR3 is 14 amino acids. The CDR3 nucleotides are TGTGCCAGCAGTAGATGGCAGGGGATTAGCGGCTACACCTTC. This codes for CASSRWQGISGYTF.

The chain combines TRBV25-1 with TRBJ1-5; maybe TRBD1 (5 bases). V was pared by 4 bases and J by 4 bases, with 14 bases between. The CDR3 has 15 residues. Per the germline V gene, CDR1 is MGHDK and CDR2 is SYGVNS. CDR3 sequence (DNA): TGTGCCAGCAGTGCTTCCGGGGGGAAGAATCAGCCCCAGCATTTT. It encodes CASSASGGKNQPQHF.

The gene calls are TRBV21-1 and TRBJ1-6. TRBV21-1 is tagged as a pseudogene. The length of the CDR3 is 15 residues. The CDR3 protein is CASSATREPNSPLHF. DNA of the CDR3: TGTGCCAGCAGCGCGACCCGGGAACCAAATTCACCCCTCCACTTT.

The chain joins TRBV7-9 to TRBJ2-2; perhaps TRBD2 as D (6 bases). Germline loops: CDR1 SEHNR, CDR2 FQNEAQ (reference sequence). The CDR3 length is 13 residues. V was shortened by 0 bases and J by 7 bases, with 6 bases between the two germline ends. CDR3 sequence: CASSLAGGGELFF. The DNA of the CDR3 is TGTGCCAGCAGCTTAGCGGGAGGCGGGGAGCTGTTTTTT.

The CDR3 spells CASSPGGQETQYF. In nucleotides, the CDR3 is TGTGCCAGCTCACCGGGGGGGCAAGAGACCCAGTACTTC. V usage is TRBV18 and J usage is TRBJ2-5; 7 nucleotides agree with TRBD2. This CDR3 has 13 amino acids. Germline CDR1 and CDR2: KGHSH and LQKENI. J lost 2 bases, V lost 3 bases, and 0 bases had no gene match.

V and J are TRBV18 and TRBJ1-2; no reliable D call. V dropped 3 bases and J dropped 6 bases, with 17 bases sitting between them. This CDR3 has 15 amino acids. Germline V gene lookup returns CDR1 KGHSH and CDR2 LQKENI. For the CDR3, the DNA is TGTGCCAGCTCACCGGTGGAGGCCCTCGTCCATGGCTACACCTTC. Protein: CASSPVEALVHGYTF.

V and J are TRBV27 and TRBJ2-1; 7 bases map to TRBD1. CDR1 is MNHEY, CDR2 SMNVEV, per germline (reference sequence). CDR3 length: 13 residues. V dropped 6 bases and J dropped 7; count of bases not matched to a gene: 6. Here the CDR3 DNA reads TGTGCCAGCAGGGGGACAGTCCCTAATGAGCAGTTCTTC. Its translation is CASRGTVPNEQFF.

V usage is TRBV5-1 and J usage is TRBJ2-1; the D is unclear. Germline V gene sequence: CDR1 SGHRS, CDR2 YFSETQ. Trimming took 4 bases from V and 7 from J, leaving 15 bases between them. The CDR3 loop spans 14 amino acids. CDR3 region: CASSPNDWKNEQFF. DNA of the CDR3: TGCGCCAGCAGCCCCAACGACTGGAAGAATGAGCAGTTCTTC. The whole variable domain, remainder taken from reference TRBV5-1 and TRBJ2-1, is KAGVTQTPRYLIKTRGQQVTLSCSPISGHRSVSWYQQTPGQGLQFLFEYFSETQRNKGNFPGRFSGRQFSNSRSEMNVSTLELGDSALYLCASSPNDWKNEQFFGPGTRLTVL.

This clone was seen only a few times. The V call is TRBV4-1, the J call TRBJ1-1, with 7 nucleotides matching TRBD1. The CDR3 sequence is 15 residues long. V lost 4 bases, J lost 5 bases, and 10 bases stayed unmatched. The V gene's germline CDR1 is MGHRA and CDR2 YSYEKL. The CDR3 nucleotides are TGCGCCAGCAGCCTCGGACAGGCCACGGGGACTGAAGCTTTCTTT. It yields the protein CASSLGQATGTEAFF.

This chain links TRBV18 with TRBJ2-2, with D perhaps TRBD2 (6 bases). The CDR3 runs 14 residues. Deletions cut 3 bases from V and 6 bases from J, with 11 bases between. Germline V lookup: CDR1 KGHSH, CDR2 LQKENI. The DNA for the CDR3 is TGTGCCAGCTCACCCCAGGCGGGACCCGGGGAGCTGTTTTTT. Translating gives CASSPQAGPGELFF.

This clone was seen a handful of times. V and J are TRBV5-6 and TRBJ1-1; 8 bases are shared with TRBD1. In germline, CDR1 is SGHDT, CDR2 YYEEEE. This CDR3 contains 14 residues. V lost 3 bases and J lost 8; bases outside the gene matches: 9. CDR3 nucleotide sequence: TGTGCCAGCAGCTCTAACCCAGGGGGCGCGGAAGCTTTCTTT. Translating it yields CASSSNPGGAEAFF.

This rearrangement joins TRBV13 to TRBJ2-7, with 9 bases aligning to TRBD1. Looked up from germline, CDR1 is PRHDT and CDR2 is FYEKMQ (reference sequence). This CDR3 comprises 14 residues. Trimming cost V 5 bases and J 5 bases; bases outside gene matches: 7. CDR3 sequence: CASSRPGQGDEQYF. CDR3 sequence (DNA): TGTGCCAGCAGCCGGCCGGGACAGGGAGACGAGCAGTACTTC.

This chain links TRBV11-2 with TRBJ2-5, with D tentatively TRBD2 (7 bases). V dropped 6 bases and J dropped 4 bases, with 21 bases sitting between them. Germline V gives CDR1 SGHAT, CDR2 FQNNGV. The CDR3 spans 16 residues. The CDR3, as DNA: TGTGCCAGCAGAAAAGAGGGGGGGGCTTTGGGAGAGACCCAGTACTTC. As protein: CASRKEGGALGETQYF.

The chain is built from TRBV5-1 and TRBJ1-1; TRBD1 matches at 9 bases. Trimming at V came to 2 bases and at J to 10 bases, leaving 9 bases not matched to a gene. Germline CDR1 is SGHRS and CDR2 is YFSETQ. The CDR3 is made up of 14 amino acids. The CDR3 sequence is CASSFPGQGQGAFF. CDR3 DNA: TGCGCCAGCAGCTTTCCGGGACAGGGTCAAGGAGCTTTCTTT.

This clone has just one count. The chain joins TRBV7-2 to TRBJ2-3; no firm D call. The germline V gene has CDR1 SGHTA and CDR2 FQGNSA. The CDR3 has 15 amino acids. The V and J ends lost 5 bases and 0 bases respectively, with 12 bases between them. This chain's CDR3 is CASSPSGSSTDTQYF. The CDR3 DNA is TGTGCCAGCAGCCCTAGTGGCTCTAGCACAGATACGCAGTATTTT.

The table lists this clone with a few counts. The chain combines TRBV6-4 with TRBJ2-2, with D perhaps TRBD2 (5 bases). The V gene's germline CDR1 is MRHNA and CDR2 SNTAGT. This CDR3 is 13 amino acids long. V lost 2 bases and J lost 5, with 6 bases in between. CDR3 sequence reads: CASSDRETGELFF. DNA of the CDR3: TGTGCCAGCAGTGACCGGGAAACCGGGGAGCTGTTTTTT.

In this sample, this clone turned up once. CDR3 coding DNA: TGCGCCAGCAGCTGGACTTGGGGGGGCGGATACGAGCAGTACTTC. Translating it yields CASSWTWGGGYEQYF. The chain employs TRBV5-1 and TRBJ2-7; maybe TRBD2 (7 bases). The CDR3 covers 15 residues. V lost 3 bases to trimming and J lost 4 bases, with 17 bases between them. CDR1 and CDR2 from the germline V gene are SGHRS and YFSETQ. Combining the CDR3 with reference TRBV5-1 and TRBJ2-7 gives the whole variable domain KAGVTQTPRYLIKTRGQQVTLSCSPISGHRSVSWYQQTPGQGLQFLFEYFSETQRNKGNFPGRFSGRQFSNSRSEMNVSTLELGDSALYLCASSWTWGGGYEQYFGPGTRLTVT.

V usage is TRBV5-1 and J usage is TRBJ2-7; 13 nucleotides line up with TRBD2. V gave up 0 bases and J gave up 5 bases; unmatched junction bases: 5. The CDR3 runs to 16 residues. Germline CDR1 is SGHRS and CDR2 is YFSETQ. The DNA of the CDR3 is TGCGCCAGCAGCTTGGCCGGGACTAGCGGGAACCACGAGCAGTACTTC. Translating it yields CASSLAGTSGNHEQYF.

J is TRBJ1-3 and V is TRBV11-2; no reliable D call. Between the trimmed V and J ends, which lost 6 bases and 4 bases, there was a span of 10 bases. This CDR3 has 13 amino acids. CDR1 and CDR2 from the germline V gene are SGHAT and FQNNGV. CDR3 bases: TGTGCCAGCAGACTAGTAGGCGGAAACACCATATATTTT. This codes for CASRLVGGNTIYF.